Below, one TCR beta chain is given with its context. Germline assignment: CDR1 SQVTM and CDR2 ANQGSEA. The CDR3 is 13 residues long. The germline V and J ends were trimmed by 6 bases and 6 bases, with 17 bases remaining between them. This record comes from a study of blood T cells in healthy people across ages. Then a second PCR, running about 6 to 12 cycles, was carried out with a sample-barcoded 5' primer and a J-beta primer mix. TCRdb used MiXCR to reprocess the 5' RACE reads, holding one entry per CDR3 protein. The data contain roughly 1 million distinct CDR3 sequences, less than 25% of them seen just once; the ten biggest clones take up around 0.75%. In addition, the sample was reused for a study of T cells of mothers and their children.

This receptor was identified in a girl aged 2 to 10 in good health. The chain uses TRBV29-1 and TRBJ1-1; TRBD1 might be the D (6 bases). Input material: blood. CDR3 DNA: TGCAGCGTGGACTCACAGGGAGGGGCTGAAGCTTTCTTT. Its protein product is CSVDSQGGAEAFF.